This T cell receptor (beta chain) originates from a study of blood T cell repertoires in COVID-19. Looking at the study overall: Samples representing acute and convalescent COVID-19 were sourced from the United States, Italy and Spain. PBMCs, B-cell-depleted T cells, or T cells were the source of the cDNA or gDNA that made up the material.

Germline CDR1 and CDR2: LNHDA and SQIVND (reference sequence). V shed 5 bases, J shed 3 bases, and the junction held 4 bases outside the gene matches. The CDR3 has 16 amino acids. Original analysis: Estimation of nucleated cell counts was performed using reference gene primer amplification. The table came from immunoSEQ multiplex PCR; TCRdb's copy has only in-frame clones and leaves some out. V, J and clone size are those of that table, while D and trimming were read from the DNA. The table includes tens of thousands of clones, around 83% detected once. The V gene is TRBV19, the J gene TRBJ2-7; 16 bases agree with TRBD2. Sample: peripheral blood. The sequence came from an elderly woman in a cohort sampled during active or convalescent COVID-19. The CDR3 protein is CASSAGTSGRVYEQYF. The CDR3 nucleotides are TGTGCCAGTAGTGCGGGGACTAGCGGGAGGGTCTACGAGCAGTACTTC.